This T cell receptor beta chain came from a study of blood T cell repertoires in COVID-19. Study-level background: The United States, Italy and Spain supplied acute and convalescent COVID-19 samples. Sources were T cells, B-cell-depleted T cells, or PBMCs; the material itself was cDNA or gDNA.

This CDR3 is 15 amino acids long. Germline V gene data show CDR1 as SEHNR and CDR2 as FQNEAQ (reference sequence). The V and J ends lost 5 bases and 2 bases, in that order; junction bases with no gene match: 6. Methods used by the authors: Estimation of nucleated cell counts was performed using reference gene primer amplification. Assay: immunoSEQ multiplex PCR; the TCRdb copy retains only in-frame clones and omits some. V and J calls and clone size come straight from that table; D and trimming were deduced from the DNA. The sample carries over 250,000 clones, 70% to 90% recorded once. V usage is TRBV7-9 and J usage is TRBJ1-2, with 9 bases that match TRBD1. The TCR comes from a woman in her 70s with acute or convalescent COVID-19. The sample was peripheral blood. The CDR3 nucleotides are TGTGCCAGCAGCCTCGGACAGGGGAAAAACTATGGCTACACCTTC. It codes for CASSLGQGKNYGYTF.